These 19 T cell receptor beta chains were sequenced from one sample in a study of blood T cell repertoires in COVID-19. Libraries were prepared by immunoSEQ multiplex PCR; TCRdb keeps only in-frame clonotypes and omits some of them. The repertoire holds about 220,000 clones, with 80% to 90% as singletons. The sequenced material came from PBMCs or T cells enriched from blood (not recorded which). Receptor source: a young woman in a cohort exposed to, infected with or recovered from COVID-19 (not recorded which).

The CDR3 region has the DNA TGTGCCAGCTCACCAGGAGTGAGCGTGGATAGCAATCAGCCCCAGCATTTT. As protein: CASSPGVSVDSNQPQHF. The chain couples TRBV18 to TRBJ1-5; D remains ambiguous. The CDR3 contains 17 residues. The germline V gene encodes CDR1 KGHSH and CDR2 LQKENI. Trimming pared 2 bases from V and 0 bases from J, leaving 14 bases between.

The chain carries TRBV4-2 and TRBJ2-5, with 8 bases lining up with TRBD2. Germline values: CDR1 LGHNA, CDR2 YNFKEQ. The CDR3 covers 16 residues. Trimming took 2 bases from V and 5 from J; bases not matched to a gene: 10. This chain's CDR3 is CASSQLGAGGPETQYF. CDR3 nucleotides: TGTGCCAGCAGCCAACTTGGGGCGGGGGGCCCGGAGACCCAGTACTTC.

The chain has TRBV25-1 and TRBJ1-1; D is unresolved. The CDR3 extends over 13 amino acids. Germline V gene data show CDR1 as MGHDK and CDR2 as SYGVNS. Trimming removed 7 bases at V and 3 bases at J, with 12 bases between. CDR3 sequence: CASTPIEDTEAFF. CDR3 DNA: TGTGCCAGCACACCGATTGAGGACACTGAAGCTTTCTTT.

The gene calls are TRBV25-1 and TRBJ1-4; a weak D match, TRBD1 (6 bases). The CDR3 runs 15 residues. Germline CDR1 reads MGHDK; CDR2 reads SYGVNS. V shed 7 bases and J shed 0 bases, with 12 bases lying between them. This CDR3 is CASNGQNATNEKLFF. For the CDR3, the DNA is TGTGCCAGCAACGGACAGAACGCAACTAATGAAAAACTGTTTTTT.

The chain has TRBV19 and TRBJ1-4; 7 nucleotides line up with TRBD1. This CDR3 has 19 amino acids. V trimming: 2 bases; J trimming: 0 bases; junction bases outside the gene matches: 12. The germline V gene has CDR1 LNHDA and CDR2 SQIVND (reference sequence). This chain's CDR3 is CASSITPGTVVATNEKLFF. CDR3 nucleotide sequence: TGTGCCAGTAGTATAACTCCCGGGACAGTAGTTGCAACTAATGAAAAACTGTTTTTT.

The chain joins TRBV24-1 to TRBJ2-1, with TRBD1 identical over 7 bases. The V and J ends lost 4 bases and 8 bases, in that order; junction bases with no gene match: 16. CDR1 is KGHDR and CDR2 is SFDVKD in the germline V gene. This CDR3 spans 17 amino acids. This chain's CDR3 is CATSDPTLGGQRHEQFF. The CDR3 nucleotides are TGTGCCACCAGTGACCCCACCCTAGGGGGACAGAGGCATGAGCAGTTCTTC.

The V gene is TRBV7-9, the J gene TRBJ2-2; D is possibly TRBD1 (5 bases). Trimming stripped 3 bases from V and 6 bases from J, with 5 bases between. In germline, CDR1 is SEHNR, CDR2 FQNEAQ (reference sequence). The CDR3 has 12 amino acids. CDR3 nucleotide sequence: TGTGCCAGCAGCTTGGGGCCCGGGGAGCTGTTTTTT. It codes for CASSLGPGELFF.

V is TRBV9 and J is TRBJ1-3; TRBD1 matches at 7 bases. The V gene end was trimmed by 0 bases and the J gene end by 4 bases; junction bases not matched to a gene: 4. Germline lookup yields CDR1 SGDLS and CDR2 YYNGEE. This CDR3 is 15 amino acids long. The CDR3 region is CASSVETGAGNTIYF. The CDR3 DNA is TGTGCCAGCAGCGTAGAAACAGGGGCGGGAAACACCATATATTTT.

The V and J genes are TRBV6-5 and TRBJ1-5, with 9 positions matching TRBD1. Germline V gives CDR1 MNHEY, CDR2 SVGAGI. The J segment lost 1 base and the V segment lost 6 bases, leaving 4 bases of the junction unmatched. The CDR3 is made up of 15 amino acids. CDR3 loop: CASSPTGGSNQPQHF. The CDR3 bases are TGTGCCAGCAGCCCGACAGGGGGGAGCAATCAGCCCCAGCATTTT.

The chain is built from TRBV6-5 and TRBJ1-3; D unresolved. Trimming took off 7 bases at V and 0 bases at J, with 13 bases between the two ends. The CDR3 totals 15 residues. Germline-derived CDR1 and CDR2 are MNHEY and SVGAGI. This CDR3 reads CASTEHGGSGNTIYF. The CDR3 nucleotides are TGTGCCAGCACCGAACACGGAGGCTCTGGAAACACCATATATTTT.

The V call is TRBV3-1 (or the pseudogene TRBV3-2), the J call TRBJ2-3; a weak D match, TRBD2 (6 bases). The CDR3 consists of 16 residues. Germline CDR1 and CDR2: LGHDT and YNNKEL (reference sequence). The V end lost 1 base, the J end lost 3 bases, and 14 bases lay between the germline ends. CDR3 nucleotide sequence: TGTGCCAGCAGCCAAGTGGTAGGCGGGAAGACAGATACGCAGTATTTT. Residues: CASSQVVGGKTDTQYF.

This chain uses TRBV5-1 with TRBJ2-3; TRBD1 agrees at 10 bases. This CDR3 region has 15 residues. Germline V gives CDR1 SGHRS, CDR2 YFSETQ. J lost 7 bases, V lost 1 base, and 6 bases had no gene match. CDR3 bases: TGCGCCAGCAGCTTGACCGGGACAGGGGAGCATACGCAGTATTTT. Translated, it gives CASSLTGTGEHTQYF.

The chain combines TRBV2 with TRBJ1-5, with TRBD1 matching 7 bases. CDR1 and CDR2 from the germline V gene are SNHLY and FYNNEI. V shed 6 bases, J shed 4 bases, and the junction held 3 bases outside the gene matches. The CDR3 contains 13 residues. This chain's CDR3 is CASRGQLNQPQHF. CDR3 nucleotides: TGTGCCAGCAGGGGACAGCTAAATCAGCCCCAGCATTTT. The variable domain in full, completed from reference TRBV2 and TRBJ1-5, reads EPEVTQTPSHQVTQMGQEVILRCVPISNHLYFYWYRQILGQKVEFLVSFYNNEISEKSEIFDDQFSVERPDGSNFTLKIRSTKLEDSAMYFCASRGQLNQPQHFGDGTRLSIL.

The CDR3 spells CASSPRTYYGYTF. The CDR3, as DNA: TGTGCCAGCAGTCCCCGCACATACTATGGCTACACCTTC. This chain links TRBV12-3 or TRBV12-4 with TRBJ1-2, with D unclear. This CDR3 is 13 amino acids long. The germline V and J ends were trimmed by 5 bases and 3 bases, with 10 bases remaining between them.

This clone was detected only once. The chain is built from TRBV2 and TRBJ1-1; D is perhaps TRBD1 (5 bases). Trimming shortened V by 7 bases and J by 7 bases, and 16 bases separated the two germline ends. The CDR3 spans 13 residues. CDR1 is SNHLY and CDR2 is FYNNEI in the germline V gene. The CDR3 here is CASIEIWGGEAFF. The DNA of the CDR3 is TGTGCCAGCATAGAAATCTGGGGGGGTGAAGCTTTCTTT. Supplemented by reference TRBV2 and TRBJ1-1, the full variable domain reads EPEVTQTPSHQVTQMGQEVILRCVPISNHLYFYWYRQILGQKVEFLVSFYNNEISEKSEIFDDQFSVERPDGSNFTLKIRSTKLEDSAMYFCASIEIWGGEAFFGQGTRLTVV.

CDR3 protein: CATSDPGGGGDTQYF. The CDR3 DNA sequence: TGTGCCACCAGTGATCCGGGAGGAGGGGGAGATACGCAGTATTTT. The chain carries TRBV24-1 and TRBJ2-3; weak D call: TRBD2 (7 bases). The CDR3 covers 15 residues. The germline gives CDR1 KGHDR, CDR2 SFDVKD. Trimming removed 3 bases at V and 5 bases at J, with 14 bases between.

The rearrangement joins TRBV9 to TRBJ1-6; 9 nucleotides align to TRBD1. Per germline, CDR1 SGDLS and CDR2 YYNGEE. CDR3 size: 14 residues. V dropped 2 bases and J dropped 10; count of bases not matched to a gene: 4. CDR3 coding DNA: TGTGCCAGCAGCGTGGGACAGGGAGACTCACCCCTCCACTTT. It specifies CASSVGQGDSPLHF.

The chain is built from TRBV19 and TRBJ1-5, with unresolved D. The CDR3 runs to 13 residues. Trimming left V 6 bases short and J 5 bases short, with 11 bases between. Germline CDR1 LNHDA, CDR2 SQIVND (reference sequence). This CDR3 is CASSLTQDQPQHF. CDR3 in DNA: TGTGCCAGTAGCCTAACTCAGGATCAGCCCCAGCATTTT.

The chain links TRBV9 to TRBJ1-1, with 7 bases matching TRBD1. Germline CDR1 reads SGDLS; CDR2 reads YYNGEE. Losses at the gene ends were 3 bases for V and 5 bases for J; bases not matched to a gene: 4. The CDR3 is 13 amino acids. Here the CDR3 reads CASSASQGTEAFF. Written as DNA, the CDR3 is TGTGCCAGCAGCGCCTCACAGGGGACTGAAGCTTTCTTT.